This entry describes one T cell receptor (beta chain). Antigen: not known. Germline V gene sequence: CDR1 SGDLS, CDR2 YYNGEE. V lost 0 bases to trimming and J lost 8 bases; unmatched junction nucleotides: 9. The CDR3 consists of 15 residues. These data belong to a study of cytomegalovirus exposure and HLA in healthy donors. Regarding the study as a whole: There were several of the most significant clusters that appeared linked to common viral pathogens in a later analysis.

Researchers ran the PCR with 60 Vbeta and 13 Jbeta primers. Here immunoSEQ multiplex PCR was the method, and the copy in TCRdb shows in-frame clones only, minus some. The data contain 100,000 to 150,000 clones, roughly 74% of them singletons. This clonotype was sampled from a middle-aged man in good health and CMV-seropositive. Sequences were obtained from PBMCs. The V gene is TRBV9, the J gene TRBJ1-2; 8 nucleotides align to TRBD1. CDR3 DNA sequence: TGTGCCAGCAGCGTAGGAGGGGCAGGGGGCTACGGCTACACCTTC. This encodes CASSVGGAGGYGYTF. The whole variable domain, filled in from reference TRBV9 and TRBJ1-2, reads DSGVTQTPKHLITATGQRVTLRCSPRSGDLSVYWYQQSLDQGLQFLIQYYNGEERAKGNILERFSAQQFPDLHSELNLSSLELGDSALYFCASSVGGAGGYGYTFGSGTRLTVV.